A selection of T cell receptor beta chains follows, all from one sample in a study of OX40 agonist ivuxolimab in advanced cancers. Data came from immunoSEQ multiplex PCR; TCRdb stores just in-frame clones and leaves some out. The sample lists about 35,000 clones, about 83% occurring once. This specimen was CD4+ or CD8+ T cells sorted from blood, taken in a trial of the OX40 agonist ivuxolimab. All receptors derive from an adult with an advanced solid tumor such as melanoma, head and neck, liver or kidney cancer. CDR3s leave out the opening cysteine and the closing phenylalanine or tryptophan. The order of the fields is CDR3 protein, V gene, J gene.

CDR3 protein: ASSIGQPNEKLF; V gene: TRBV7-9; J gene: TRBJ1-4
CDR3 protein: ASSSGTIHNEQF; V gene: TRBV11-2; J gene: TRBJ2-1
CDR3 protein: ASSNGLAGGNTQY; V gene: TRBV19; J gene: TRBJ2-3
CDR3 protein: ASSKTSGGARDTQY; V gene: TRBV11-2; J gene: TRBJ2-3
CDR3 protein: ASSSRTGGRDTQY; V gene: TRBV6-5; J gene: TRBJ2-3
CDR3 protein: ASSQLRNTGELF; V gene: TRBV6-1; J gene: TRBJ2-2
CDR3 protein: ASSPGGRNQPQH; V gene: TRBV7-2; J gene: TRBJ1-5
CDR3 protein: ASSLTRREKLF; V gene: TRBV7-2; J gene: TRBJ1-4
CDR3 protein: ASSILRDTEAF; V gene: TRBV19; J gene: TRBJ1-1
CDR3 protein: ASSYGTQGTDTQY; V gene: TRBV6-6; J gene: TRBJ2-3
CDR3 protein: ASSPPGTGPYEQY; V gene: TRBV18; J gene: TRBJ2-7
CDR3 protein: ASSISGQGSYEQY; V gene: TRBV19; J gene: TRBJ2-7
CDR3 protein: ASSFMTGQDQPQH; V gene: TRBV5-5; J gene: TRBJ1-5
CDR3 protein: ASSLRQGTNEKLF; V gene: TRBV7-6; J gene: TRBJ1-4
CDR3 protein: ASSVSGGDTTKQF; V gene: TRBV2; J gene: TRBJ2-1
CDR3 protein: ASSQEAGVSYEQY; V gene: TRBV4-1; J gene: TRBJ2-7
CDR3 protein: ASSEWGTTSSYNEQF; V gene: TRBV2; J gene: TRBJ2-1
CDR3 protein: ASSLEGTDNEQF; V gene: TRBV11-1; J gene: TRBJ2-1
CDR3 protein: ASSLSGGSNQPQH; V gene: TRBV19; J gene: TRBJ1-5
CDR3 protein: ASSFNPGTSNDIQY; V gene: TRBV5-1; J gene: TRBJ2-4
CDR3 protein: ASSPGTGAYEQY; V gene: TRBV18; J gene: TRBJ2-7
CDR3 protein: ASSLSRANTEAF; V gene: TRBV7-8; J gene: TRBJ1-1
CDR3 protein: ASSLGGLSTGELF; V gene: TRBV7-6; J gene: TRBJ2-2
CDR3 protein: ASSEFDYYTGEKLF; V gene: TRBV2; J gene: TRBJ1-4
CDR3 protein: ASSFARADTQY; V gene: TRBV7-6; J gene: TRBJ2-3
CDR3 protein: ASSGTGRTDTQY; V gene: TRBV19; J gene: TRBJ2-3
CDR3 protein: SVMRGLAGFQETQY; V gene: TRBV29-1; J gene: TRBJ2-5
CDR3 protein: ASMPGPYNEQF; V gene: TRBV7-9; J gene: TRBJ2-1
CDR3 protein: ASSFDRGRTEAF; V gene: TRBV7-2; J gene: TRBJ1-1
CDR3 protein: ASSLGRTGEINEQY; V gene: TRBV7-9; J gene: TRBJ2-7
CDR3 protein: ASSPLNELNTEAF; V gene: TRBV28; J gene: TRBJ1-1
CDR3 protein: ASSLEAVSAGNQPQH; V gene: TRBV5-1; J gene: TRBJ1-5
CDR3 protein: ASSYPHDTRIDYEQY; V gene: TRBV10-1; J gene: TRBJ2-7
CDR3 protein: ASSIWTASSYNEQF; V gene: TRBV19; J gene: TRBJ2-1
CDR3 protein: ASSLLADEQF; V gene: TRBV18; J gene: TRBJ2-1